This T cell receptor (beta chain) was captured in a study of CD8+ T cells in alopecia areata. Regarding the study as a whole: Scalp and blood samples kept many expanded lesional clones throughout tofacitinib.

Reverse transcribed after extraction, RNA yielded cDNA as the sequencing template. Repertoires were generated with immunoSEQ multiplex PCR, while TCRdb's copy carries only in-frame clones and drops some. The top ten clones hold 5% to 6% of a sample with about 200,000 clones, nearly 60% of them seen once. Trimming took off 2 bases at V and 3 bases at J, with 12 bases between the two ends. CDR1 and CDR2 (germline): SGHRS, YFSETQ. This CDR3 region has 14 residues. This clone was found once. Its antigen is still unknown. The treatment is: oral pan-JAK inhibitor, 5-10 mg twice daily. The source of this sequence is a human donor with alopecia areata. Sequenced material: CD4+ T cells sorted from blood, taken at week 24, from a patient treated with tofacitinib. The rearrangement uses TRBV5-1 and TRBJ2-7; either TRBD1 or TRBD2 may supply D (5 bases each). The CDR3 nucleotides read TGCGCCAGCAGCTTCCGGGACGAGGGCTACGAGCAGTACTTC. Its protein is CASSFRDEGYEQYF.